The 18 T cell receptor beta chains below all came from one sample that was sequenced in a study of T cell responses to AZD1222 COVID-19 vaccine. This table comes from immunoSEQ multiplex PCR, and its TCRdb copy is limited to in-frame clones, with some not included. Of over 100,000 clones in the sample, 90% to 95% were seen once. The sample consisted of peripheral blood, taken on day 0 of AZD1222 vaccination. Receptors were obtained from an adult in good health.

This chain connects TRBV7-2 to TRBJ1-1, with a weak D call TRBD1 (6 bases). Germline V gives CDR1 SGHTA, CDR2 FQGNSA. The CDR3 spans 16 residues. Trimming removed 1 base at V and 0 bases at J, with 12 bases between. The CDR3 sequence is CASSLVGGHMNTEAFF. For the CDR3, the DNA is TGTGCCAGCAGCTTAGTGGGGGGGCACATGAACACTGAAGCTTTCTTT.

The CDR3 coding sequence is TGTGCCAGCTCACCAACACAGGGTAACTATGGCTACACCTTC. This translates into CASSPTQGNYGYTF. The chain employs TRBV18 and TRBJ1-2; weak D call: TRBD1 (6 bases). Germline CDR1 KGHSH, CDR2 LQKENI. The CDR3 sequence is 14 residues long. Trimming left V 2 bases short and J 1 base short, with 8 bases between. Together with reference TRBV18 and TRBJ1-2, the CDR3 gives the full variable domain: NAGVMQNPRHLVRRRGQEARLRCSPMKGHSHVYWYRQLPEEGLKFMVYLQKENIIDESGMPKERFSAEFPKEGPSILRIQQVVRGDSAAYFCASSPTQGNYGYTFGSGTRLTVV.

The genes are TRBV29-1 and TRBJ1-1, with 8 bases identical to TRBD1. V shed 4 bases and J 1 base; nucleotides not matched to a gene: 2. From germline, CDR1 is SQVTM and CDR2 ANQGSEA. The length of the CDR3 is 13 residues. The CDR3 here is CSVGTGRNTEAFF. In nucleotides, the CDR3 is TGCAGCGTTGGGACAGGGCGGAACACTGAAGCTTTCTTT. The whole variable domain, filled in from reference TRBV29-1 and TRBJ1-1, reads SAVISQKPSRDICQRGTSLTIQCQVDSQVTMMFWYRQQPGQSLTLIATANQGSEATYESGFVIDKFPISRPNLTFSTLTVSNMSPEDSSIYLCSVGTGRNTEAFFGQGTRLTVV.

CDR3 in DNA: TGCGCCAGCAGCTTTGGAGGGAACACTGAAGCTTTCTTT. Translating gives CASSFGGNTEAFF. The chain is built from TRBV5-1 and TRBJ1-1; no clear D. V was shortened by 2 bases and J by 1 base, with 6 bases between the two germline ends. CDR3 size: 13 residues. Germline CDR1 SGHRS, CDR2 YFSETQ. The full variable domain, its missing parts supplied by reference TRBV5-1 and TRBJ1-1, is KAGVTQTPRYLIKTRGQQVTLSCSPISGHRSVSWYQQTPGQGLQFLFEYFSETQRNKGNFPGRFSGRQFSNSRSEMNVSTLELGDSALYLCASSFGGNTEAFFGQGTRLTVV.

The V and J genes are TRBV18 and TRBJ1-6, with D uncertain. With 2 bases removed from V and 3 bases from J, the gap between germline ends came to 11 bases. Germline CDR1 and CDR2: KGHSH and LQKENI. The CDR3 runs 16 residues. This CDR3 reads CASSPSQDHYNSPLHF. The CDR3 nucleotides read TGTGCCAGCTCACCAAGCCAGGACCACTATAATTCACCCCTCCACTTT.

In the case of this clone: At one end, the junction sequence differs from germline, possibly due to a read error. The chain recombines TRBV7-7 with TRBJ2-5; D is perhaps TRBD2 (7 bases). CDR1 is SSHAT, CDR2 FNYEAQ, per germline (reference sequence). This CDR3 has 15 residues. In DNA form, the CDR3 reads TGTGCTAGCAGCTTAGATCGGGGGGCAAGCGAGACCCAGTACTTC. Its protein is CASSLDRGASETQYF.

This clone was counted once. The CDR3 loop reads CASSRQTTYQPQHF. CDR3 DNA: TGTGCCAGTAGTCGACAGACGACCTATCAGCCCCAGCATTTT. The chain joins TRBV19 to TRBJ1-5; perhaps TRBD1 as D (5 bases). V shed 5 bases and J shed 5 bases, with 13 bases lying between them. Germline CDR1 LNHDA, CDR2 SQIVND (reference sequence). CDR3 length equals 14 residues.

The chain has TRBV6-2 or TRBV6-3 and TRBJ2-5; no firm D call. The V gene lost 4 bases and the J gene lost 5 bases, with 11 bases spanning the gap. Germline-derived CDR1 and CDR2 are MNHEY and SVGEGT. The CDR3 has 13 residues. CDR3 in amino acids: CASSSRARETQYF. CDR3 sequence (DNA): TGTGCCAGCAGTTCTAGGGCCAGGGAGACCCAGTACTTC.

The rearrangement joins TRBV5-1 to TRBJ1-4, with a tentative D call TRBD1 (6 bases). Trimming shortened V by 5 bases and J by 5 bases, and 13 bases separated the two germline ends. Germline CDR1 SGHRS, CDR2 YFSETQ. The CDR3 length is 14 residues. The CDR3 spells CASSYDRTNEKLFF. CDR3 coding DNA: TGCGCCAGCAGTTATGACAGGACAAATGAAAAACTGTTTTTT.

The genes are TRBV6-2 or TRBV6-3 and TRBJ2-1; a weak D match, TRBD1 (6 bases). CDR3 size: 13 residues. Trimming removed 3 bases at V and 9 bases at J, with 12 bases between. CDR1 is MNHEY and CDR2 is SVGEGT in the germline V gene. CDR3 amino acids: CASSYREGGEQFF. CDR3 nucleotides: TGTGCCAGCAGTTATCGCGAAGGGGGTGAGCAGTTCTTC.

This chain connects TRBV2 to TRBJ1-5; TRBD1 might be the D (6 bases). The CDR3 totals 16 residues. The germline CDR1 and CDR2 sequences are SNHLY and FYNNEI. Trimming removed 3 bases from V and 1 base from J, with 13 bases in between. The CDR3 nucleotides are TGTGCCAGCAGTGAGAGAACAGGGTCGAGCAATCAGCCCCAGCATTTT. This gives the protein CASSERTGSSNQPQHF.

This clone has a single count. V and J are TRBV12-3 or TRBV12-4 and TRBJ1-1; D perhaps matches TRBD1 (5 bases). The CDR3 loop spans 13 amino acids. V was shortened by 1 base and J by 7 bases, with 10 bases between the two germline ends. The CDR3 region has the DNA TGTGCCAGCAGTTTAGGAGGGGCCGGTGAAGCTTTCTTT. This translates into CASSLGGAGEAFF.

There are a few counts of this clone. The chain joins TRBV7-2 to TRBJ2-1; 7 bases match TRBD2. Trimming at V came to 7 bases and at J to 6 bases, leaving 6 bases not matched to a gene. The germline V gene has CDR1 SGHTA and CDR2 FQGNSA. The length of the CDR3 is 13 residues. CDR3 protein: CASNFAGANEQFF. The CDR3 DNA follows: TGTGCCAGCAATTTTGCGGGAGCCAATGAGCAGTTCTTC.

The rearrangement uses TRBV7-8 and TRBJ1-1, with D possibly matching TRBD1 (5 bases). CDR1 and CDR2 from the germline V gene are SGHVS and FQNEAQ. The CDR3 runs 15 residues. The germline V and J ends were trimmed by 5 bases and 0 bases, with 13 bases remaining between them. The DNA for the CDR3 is TGTGCCAGCAGCCCCGGGACGGTTTTGAACACTGAAGCTTTCTTT. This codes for CASSPGTVLNTEAFF.

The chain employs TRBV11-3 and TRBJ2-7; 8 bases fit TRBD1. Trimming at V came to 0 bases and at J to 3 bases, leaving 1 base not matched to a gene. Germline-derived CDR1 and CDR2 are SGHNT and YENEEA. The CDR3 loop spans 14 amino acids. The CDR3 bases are TGTGCCAGCAGCTTAGACGGGACAGGCTACGAGCAGTACTTC. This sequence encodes CASSLDGTGYEQYF.

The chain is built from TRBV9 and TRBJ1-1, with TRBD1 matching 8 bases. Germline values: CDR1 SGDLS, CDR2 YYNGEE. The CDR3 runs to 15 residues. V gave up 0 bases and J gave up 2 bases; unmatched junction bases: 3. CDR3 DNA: TGTGCCAGCAGCGTAGAAGGACAGGGAAACACTGAAGCTTTCTTT. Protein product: CASSVEGQGNTEAFF.

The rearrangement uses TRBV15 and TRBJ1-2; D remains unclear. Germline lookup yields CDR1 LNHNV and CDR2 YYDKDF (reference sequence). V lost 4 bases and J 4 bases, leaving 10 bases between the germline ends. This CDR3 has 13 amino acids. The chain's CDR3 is CATSTSRGYGYTF. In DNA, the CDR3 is TGTGCCACCAGCACATCAAGAGGCTATGGCTACACCTTC. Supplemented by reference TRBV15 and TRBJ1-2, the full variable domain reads DAMVIQNPRYQVTQFGKPVTLSCSQTLNHNVMYWYQQKSSQAPKLLFHYYDKDFNNEADTPDNFQSRRPNTSFCFLDIRSPGLGDTAMYLCATSTSRGYGYTFGSGTRLTVV.

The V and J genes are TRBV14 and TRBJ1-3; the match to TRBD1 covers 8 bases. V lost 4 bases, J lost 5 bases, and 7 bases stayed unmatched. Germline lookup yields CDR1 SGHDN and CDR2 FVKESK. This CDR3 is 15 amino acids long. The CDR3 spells CASSPPGGRRNTIYF. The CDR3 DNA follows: TGTGCCAGCAGCCCCCCAGGGGGCCGACGAAACACCATATATTTT.